These 14 T cell receptor beta chains came from one sample sequenced in a study of T cell repertoires in cytomegalovirus infection. TCRdb re-analysed the reads in MiXCR, keeping a single row per CDR3 protein. The table lists 700,000 to 950,000 distinct CDR3 sequences, over 25% of them singletons. The antigens of these receptors remain unknown. Here the sequenced sample was cultured CD8+ T cells from PBMCs, taken from culture after CMV antigen stimulation. The receptors were sampled from a human donor in good health (CMV status not recorded). Some clones in this sample may be carry-over from other donors' samples.

This clonotype was seen a few times. The chain carries TRBV7-9 and TRBJ1-1; D is unresolved. There are 15 residues in the CDR3. V was shortened by 5 bases and J by 8 bases, with 21 bases between the two germline ends. From germline, CDR1 is SEHNR and CDR2 FQNEAQ (reference sequence). The CDR3 DNA sequence: TGTGCCAGCAGCCCCCGGGTAGCAGTGATAGTGGAAGCTTTCTTT. It yields the protein CASSPRVAVIVEAFF.

The rearrangement joins TRBV6-1 to TRBJ1-1; TRBD1 matches at 7 bases. Germline values: CDR1 MNHNS, CDR2 SASEGT. CDR3 length: 17 amino acids. V shed 0 bases, J shed 2 bases, and the junction held 9 bases outside the gene matches. The CDR3 bases are TGTGCCAGCAGTGAAGCCCATACCGGGACAGACAACACTGAAGCTTTCTTT. It yields the protein CASSEAHTGTDNTEAFF.

This clonotype was recorded a few times. The chain is built from TRBV6-1 and TRBJ2-3; weak D call: TRBD1 (5 bases). Trimming stripped 6 bases from V and 0 bases from J, with 22 bases between. CDR1 is MNHNS, CDR2 SASEGT, per germline. CDR3 length: 18 residues. For the CDR3, the DNA is TGTGCCAGCAGACTGACCAGACAGTTTCTGACTAGCACAGATACGCAGTATTTT. Translating gives CASRLTRQFLTSTDTQYF.

This clonotype was seen a few times. The chain couples TRBV7-9 to TRBJ2-7, with TRBD2 as a possible D gene (6 bases). The CDR3 has 11 residues. Trimming stripped 4 bases from V and 10 bases from J, with 11 bases between. Germline loops: CDR1 SEHNR, CDR2 FQNEAQ (reference sequence). CDR3 in amino acids: CASSSAGYQYF. DNA of the CDR3: TGTGCCAGCAGCTCCGCGGGGTATCAGTACTTC.

This clonotype appeared many times. The chain joins TRBV7-2 to TRBJ2-5; D not certain. Per the germline V gene, CDR1 is SGHTA and CDR2 is FQGNSA. V was trimmed by 0 bases and J by 1 base, leaving 9 bases between them. The CDR3 is made up of 15 amino acids. The CDR3 here is CASSLALSPQETQYF. For the CDR3, the DNA is TGTGCCAGCAGCTTAGCGCTCAGCCCCCAAGAGACCCAGTACTTC.

Only one count was recorded for this clonotype. This chain uses TRBV10-2 with TRBJ2-2; D uncertain. Germline CDR1 is WSHSY and CDR2 is SAAADI. V was trimmed by 0 bases and J by 0 bases, leaving 11 bases between them. The CDR3 length is 17 residues. The CDR3 DNA sequence: TGCGCCAGCAGTGAGTCGATCAGTGTAGCGAACACCGGGGAGCTGTTTTTT. As protein: CASSESISVANTGELFF.

This clonotype has more than one count but fewer than ten. The V and J genes are TRBV25-1 and TRBJ1-1, with D unclear. The germline V gene encodes CDR1 MGHDK and CDR2 SYGVNS. The CDR3 has 13 residues. The V end lost 3 bases, the J end lost 4 bases, and 9 bases lay between the germline ends. In DNA, the CDR3 is TGTGCCAGCAGTGAGTCAGCGCCCACTGAAGCTTTCTTT. Amino acid sequence: CASSESAPTEAFF.

The chain joins TRBV5-5 to TRBJ2-1; 15 nucleotides align to TRBD2. This CDR3 contains 17 residues. The V segment lost 2 bases and the J segment 2 bases; nucleotides outside the gene matches: 2. Per germline, CDR1 SGHKS and CDR2 YYEKEE (reference sequence). CDR3 sequence (DNA): TGTGCCAGCAGCTTATGGACTAGCGGGGGGGCCTACAATGAGCAGTTCTTC. It translates to CASSLWTSGGAYNEQFF. Filled out from reference TRBV5-5 and TRBJ2-1, the complete variable domain reads DAGVTQSPTHLIKTRGQQVTLRCSPISGHKSVSWYQQVLGQGPQFIFQYYEKEERGRGNFPDRFSARQFPNYSSELNVNALLLGDSALYLCASSLWTSGGAYNEQFFGPGTRLTVL.

In nucleotides, the CDR3 is TGTGCCAGCAGTTACGCCGGGAGTTTTACAGATACGCAGTATTTT. The encoded protein is CASSYAGSFTDTQYF. The chain joins TRBV6-6 to TRBJ2-3, with D possibly TRBD2 on 6 matching bases. Germline CDR1 and CDR2: MNHNY and SVGAGI (reference sequence). Deletions cut 2 bases from V and 3 bases from J, with 12 bases between. CDR3 length equals 15 residues.

This clonotype has more than one count but fewer than ten. The chain carries TRBV6-5 and TRBJ1-1; 7 bases line up with TRBD1. V dropped 5 bases and J dropped 8; count of bases not matched to a gene: 8. This CDR3 is 13 amino acids long. Germline lookup yields CDR1 MNHEY and CDR2 SVGAGI. The CDR3 sequence is CASSRGGIWEAFF. The CDR3 coding sequence is TGTGCCAGCAGTCGAGGGGGCATTTGGGAAGCTTTCTTT.

The chain recombines TRBV6-1 with TRBJ2-3, with unresolved D. Germline V gives CDR1 MNHNS, CDR2 SASEGT. The CDR3 runs to 14 residues. Trimming cost V 4 bases and J 1 base, with 9 bases left between them. The CDR3 coding sequence is TGTGCCAGCAGTGCGTTCCTCGGCACAGATACGCAGTATTTT. Its protein is CASSAFLGTDTQYF.

This clonotype was recorded many times. This chain joins TRBV12-3 or TRBV12-4 and TRBJ2-1, with 8 bases that match TRBD1. After removal of 3 bases from V and 7 bases from J, the junction contained 2 bases not matched to a gene. This CDR3 spans 13 amino acids. CDR3: CASSFGTGNEQFF. The CDR3 nucleotides are TGTGCCAGCAGTTTCGGGACAGGTAATGAGCAGTTCTTC.

This clonotype was seen just once. V gene TRBV12-3 or TRBV12-4 combines with J gene TRBJ2-7, with D maybe TRBD2 (6 bases). V shed 4 bases and J shed 6 bases, with 13 bases lying between them. CDR3 length: 13 residues. CDR3 nucleotides: TGTGCCAGCAGTTGGTCTAGCGACGGCGAGCAGTACGTC. It encodes CASSWSSDGEQYV.

The J gene is TRBJ2-3, the V gene TRBV4-1, with unresolved D. CDR3 size: 15 residues. V was shortened by 0 bases and J by 4 bases, with 11 bases between the two germline ends. The germline gives CDR1 MGHRA, CDR2 YSYEKL. The CDR3 spells CASSQESLDADTQYF. DNA of the CDR3: TGCGCCAGCAGCCAAGAATCCCTAGACGCAGATACGCAGTATTTT.